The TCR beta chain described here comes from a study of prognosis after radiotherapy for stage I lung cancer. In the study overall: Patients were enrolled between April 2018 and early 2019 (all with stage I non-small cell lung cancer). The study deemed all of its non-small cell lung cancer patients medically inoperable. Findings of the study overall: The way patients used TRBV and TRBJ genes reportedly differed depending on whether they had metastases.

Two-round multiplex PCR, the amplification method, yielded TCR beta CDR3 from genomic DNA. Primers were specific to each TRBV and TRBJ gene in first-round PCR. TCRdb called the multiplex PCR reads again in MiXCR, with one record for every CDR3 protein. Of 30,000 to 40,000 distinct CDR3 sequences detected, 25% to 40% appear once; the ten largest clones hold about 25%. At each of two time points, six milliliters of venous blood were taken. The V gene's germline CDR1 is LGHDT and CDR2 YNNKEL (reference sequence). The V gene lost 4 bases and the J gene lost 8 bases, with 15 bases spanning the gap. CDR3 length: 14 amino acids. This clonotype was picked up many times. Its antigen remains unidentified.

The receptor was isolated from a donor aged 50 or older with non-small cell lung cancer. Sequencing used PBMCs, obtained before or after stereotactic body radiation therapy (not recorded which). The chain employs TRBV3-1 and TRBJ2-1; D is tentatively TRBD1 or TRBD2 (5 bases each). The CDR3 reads CASSPHGAGDEQFF. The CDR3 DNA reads TGTGCCAGCAGCCCCCATGGGGCCGGGGATGAGCAGTTCTTC.